These 24 T cell receptor beta chains share one sample of origin, sequenced in a study of T cells in Graves' hyperthyroidism and ophthalmopathy. Researchers amplified the TCR beta CDR3 regions from RNA transcripts. Carried out on the TCR CDR3, a first-round RT-PCR used the HTBI primer set. TCRdb ran MiXCR on the multiplex PCR reads and lists one entry per CDR3 protein. The table includes about 510,000 distinct CDR3 sequences, roughly 15% detected once. The material sequenced was blood. The receptors shown here come from a woman aged 35 to 49 with Graves' hyperthyroidism.

This clonotype was observed many times. As DNA, the CDR3 is TGTGCCAGCACATCGACAGGGAGTTCCTACAATGAGCAGTTCTTC. This translates into CASTSTGSSYNEQFF. This sequence joins TRBV2 and TRBJ2-1, with TRBD1 matching over 7 bases. There are 15 residues in the CDR3. Germline V gene data show CDR1 as SNHLY and CDR2 as FYNNEI. After removal of 7 bases from V and 1 base from J, the junction contained 7 bases not matched to a gene.

On this clonotype: A clone one base away is much larger, so this may be a read error. The rearrangement links TRBV20-1 to TRBJ2-4; 9 bases match TRBD1. The CDR3 contains 12 residues. V lost 6 bases and J lost 9; bases outside the gene matches: 6. Germline CDR1 and CDR2: DFQATT and SNEGSKA (reference sequence). CDR3 protein: CSAAGQGSIQYF. DNA for the CDR3: TGCAGTGCCGCCGGACAGGGGAGCATTCAGTACTTC.

This clonotype was counted between two and nine times. The chain couples TRBV19 to TRBJ1-1; no clear D gene. The CDR3 is 13 amino acids. V lost 0 bases and J 11 bases, leaving 13 bases between the germline ends. Germline CDR1 LNHDA, CDR2 SQIVND (reference sequence). This CDR3 reads CASSIESGSGAFF. The CDR3 coding sequence is TGTGCCAGTAGTATAGAAAGCGGGTCGGGGGCTTTCTTT.

The gene calls are TRBV6-5 and TRBJ2-5, with D possibly called TRBD1 or TRBD2 (5 bases each). V dropped 2 bases and J dropped 5 bases, with 12 bases sitting between them. This CDR3 contains 14 residues. Germline loops: CDR1 MNHEY, CDR2 SVGAGI. CDR3 region: CASSYGGFGETQYF. The CDR3 coding sequence is TGTGCCAGCAGTTACGGGGGATTTGGGGAGACCCAGTACTTC.

The chain joins TRBV10-1 to TRBJ2-2; no definite D call. Trimming removed 4 bases at V and 6 bases at J, with 9 bases between. The CDR3 is 13 residues long. Germline CDR1 is WNHNN and CDR2 is SYGVQD (reference sequence). The CDR3 spells CASSAAGPGELFF. Here the CDR3 DNA reads TGCGCCAGCAGTGCCGCCGGGCCCGGGGAGCTGTTTTTT.

The table lists this clonotype with a few counts. A much larger clone differs by one base, so this may be a read error. The chain is built from TRBV28 and TRBJ2-1; possible D gene TRBD1, 6 bases. The CDR3 sequence is 13 residues long. CDR1 and CDR2 from the germline V gene are MDHEN and SYDVKM. The CDR3 DNA reads TGTGCCAGCAGTCAACAGGGATACAATGGGCAGTTCTTC. Its translation is CASSQQGYNGQFF.

This chain uses TRBV10-3 with TRBJ1-1; D not resolved. Trimming cost V 2 bases and J 4 bases, with 11 bases left between them. Per germline, CDR1 ENHRY and CDR2 SYGVKD. CDR3 length equals 14 residues. CDR3: CAISEVIKGTEAFF. CDR3 DNA: TGTGCCATCAGTGAGGTCATTAAGGGCACTGAAGCTTTCTTT.

This clonotype has just a few counts. The rearrangement uses TRBV20-1 and TRBJ1-3; TRBD1 aligns across 7 bases. After removal of 0 bases from V and 5 bases from J, the junction contained 1 base not matched to a gene. This CDR3 is built from 13 residues. Germline V gene lookup returns CDR1 DFQATT and CDR2 SNEGSKA (reference sequence). The CDR3 loop reads CSARDRGRNTIYF. In DNA, the CDR3 is TGCAGTGCTAGAGACAGGGGGAGAAACACCATATATTTT.

This clonotype was seen a few times. This sequence joins TRBV24-1 and TRBJ2-3; D remains ambiguous. The CDR3 spans 14 residues. Germline CDR1 and CDR2: KGHDR and SFDVKD. The V end was cut by 1 base, the J end by 0 bases, with 4 bases between. CDR3 bases: TGTGCCACCAGTGATTTCTTGAGCACAGATACGCAGTATTTT. Translated: CATSDFLSTDTQYF.

This clonotype was observed at least ten times. The chain is built from TRBV12-3 or TRBV12-4 and TRBJ2-3, with 10 bases that match TRBD2. V gave up 6 bases and J gave up 7 bases; unmatched junction bases: 13. The CDR3 runs to 16 residues. The CDR3 protein is CASRSLGLAGANTQYF. CDR3 nucleotide sequence: TGTGCCAGCAGATCCCTCGGGCTAGCGGGAGCAAATACGCAGTATTTT.

In its sample, this clonotype was seen many times. This sequence joins TRBV10-3 and TRBJ2-3; 14 bases line up with TRBD2. Trimming took 5 bases from V and 1 from J; bases not matched to a gene: 2. This CDR3 spans 16 amino acids. Germline V CDR1 and CDR2: ENHRY, SYGVKD. The CDR3 region is CAISSGLAGGTDTQYF. In DNA, the CDR3 is TGTGCCATCAGTTCGGGACTAGCGGGAGGCACAGATACGCAGTATTTT.

The J gene is TRBJ1-1, the V gene TRBV9, with a possible D match to TRBD1 (6 bases). This CDR3 region has 16 residues. Germline V CDR1 and CDR2: SGDLS, YYNGEE. The V gene lost 0 bases and the J gene lost 2 bases, with 14 bases spanning the gap. In DNA, the CDR3 is TGTGCCAGCAGCGTAGATGACGGACAGATAAACACTGAAGCTTTCTTT. This encodes CASSVDDGQINTEAFF.

This rearrangement joins TRBV20-1 to TRBJ1-2, with TRBD1 as a possible D gene (5 bases). Germline V gene sequence: CDR1 DFQATT, CDR2 SNEGSKA (reference sequence). The CDR3 extends over 15 amino acids. Trimming pared 0 bases from V and 2 bases from J, leaving 13 bases between. DNA of the CDR3: TGCAGTGCTAGAGATTTTGGCAGGGTGAACTATGGCTACACCTTC. Translated, it gives CSARDFGRVNYGYTF.

Ten or more counts support this clonotype. The chain couples TRBV28 to TRBJ2-7; TRBD1 agrees at 10 bases. The CDR3 is 15 amino acids. The junction had 7 bases not matched to a gene; V was cut back by 1 base and J by 7 bases. CDR1 is MDHEN, CDR2 SYDVKM, per germline. CDR3 in amino acids: CASSLSGTGANEQYF. DNA of the CDR3: TGTGCCAGCAGTTTATCCGGGACAGGGGCGAATGAGCAGTACTTC.

This clonotype appeared many times. This sequence joins TRBV28 and TRBJ2-7, with 15 bases matching TRBD2. After removal of 6 bases from V and 7 bases from J, the junction contained 16 bases not matched to a gene. Germline V gives CDR1 MDHEN, CDR2 SYDVKM. This CDR3 has 18 amino acids. In DNA form, the CDR3 reads TGTGCCAGCAGACTGAACCCCGGGACTAGCGGGAGGTGGAGGGAGCAGTACTTC. Its protein is CASRLNPGTSGRWREQYF.

There are many counts of this clonotype. The V gene is TRBV27, the J gene TRBJ2-1; 9 bases line up with TRBD1. Per germline, CDR1 MNHEY and CDR2 SMNVEV (reference sequence). This CDR3 has 16 amino acids. Trimming took 6 bases from V and 8 from J; bases not matched to a gene: 14. CDR3 amino acids: CASSKKTGGILDEQFF. The CDR3 DNA reads as TGTGCCAGCAGCAAAAAGACAGGGGGGATCCTCGATGAGCAGTTCTTC.

V is TRBV2 and J is TRBJ1-4; D gene uncertain. This CDR3 is 13 amino acids long. Between the trimmed V and J ends, which lost 9 bases and 7 bases, there was a span of 15 bases. Germline V lookup: CDR1 SNHLY, CDR2 FYNNEI. The CDR3 DNA follows: TGTGCCAGTACAACCGGGATCGGTGAAAAACTGTTTTTT. Amino acids: CASTTGIGEKLFF.

This chain links TRBV24-1 with TRBJ1-5, with D hard to call. This CDR3 has 15 amino acids. CDR1 KGHDR and CDR2 SFDVKD come from the germline V gene. V was cut by 0 bases and J by 2 bases, with 7 bases left in between. CDR3 in amino acids: CATSDLGEGNQPQHF. CDR3 nucleotide sequence: TGTGCCACCAGTGATTTGGGGGAGGGCAATCAGCCCCAGCATTTT.

This chain links TRBV4-2 with TRBJ1-5; D call uncertain. Trimming pared 0 bases from V and 5 bases from J, leaving 8 bases between. This CDR3 is 14 amino acids long. Germline-derived CDR1 and CDR2 are LGHNA and YNFKEQ. The chain's CDR3 is CASSQDIGDQPQHF. DNA of the CDR3: TGTGCCAGCAGCCAAGACATTGGGGATCAGCCCCAGCATTTT.

This clonotype has at least ten counts. The chain links TRBV9 to TRBJ2-5, with D uncertain. CDR3 length: 13 residues. CDR1 is SGDLS and CDR2 is YYNGEE in the germline V gene. V lost 5 bases and J lost 1, with 9 bases in between. This chain's CDR3 is CASSGQAQETQYF. The CDR3 bases are TGTGCCAGCAGTGGTCAAGCCCAAGAGACCCAGTACTTC. Full variable domain (missing parts from reference TRBV9 and TRBJ2-5): DSGVTQTPKHLITATGQRVTLRCSPRSGDLSVYWYQQSLDQGLQFLIQYYNGEERAKGNILERFSAQQFPDLHSELNLSSLELGDSALYFCASSGQAQETQYFGPGTRLLVL.

The sample holds a few counts of this clonotype. V and J are TRBV9 and TRBJ2-1, with 10 bases that match TRBD1. V lost 3 bases and J lost 1; bases outside the gene matches: 7. The CDR3 runs 17 residues. Germline V lookup: CDR1 SGDLS, CDR2 YYNGEE. In nucleotides, the CDR3 is TGTGCCAGCAGCGGACCGAGACAGGGGGCTTCCTACAATGAGCAGTTCTTC. Residues: CASSGPRQGASYNEQFF.

The gene calls are TRBV9 and TRBJ2-5, with a possible D match to TRBD1 (5 bases). The CDR3 runs 14 residues. Trimming stripped 0 bases from V and 5 bases from J, with 11 bases between. Germline values: CDR1 SGDLS, CDR2 YYNGEE. CDR3 region: CASSVAQGGETQYF. DNA of the CDR3: TGTGCCAGCAGCGTAGCCCAGGGTGGGGAGACCCAGTACTTC.

A word on this clonotype: Since a much larger clone is just one base distant, this may be a read error. The CDR3 sequence: CASSDSRSRDYNYGYTF. CDR3 bases: TGTGCCAGCAGTGATTCGCGGAGCAGGGATTATAACTATGGCTACACCTTC. This chain joins TRBV6-1 and TRBJ1-2, with D maybe TRBD1 (5 bases). Germline CDR1 reads MNHNS; CDR2 reads SASEGT. V lost 3 bases, J lost 1 base, and 18 bases lay in between. This CDR3 spans 17 amino acids.

V is TRBV7-9 and J is TRBJ2-3, with 8 bases identical to TRBD2. CDR3 size: 16 residues. Germline CDR1 is SEHNR and CDR2 is FQNEAQ (reference sequence). V was pared by 3 bases and J by 2 bases, with 7 bases of the junction left unmatched. CDR3 in DNA: TGTGCCAGCAGCTTTCAAGCGGGGGATCTCACAGATACGCAGTATTTT. Protein product: CASSFQAGDLTDTQYF.